Presented here are 13 T cell receptor beta chains from one specimen sequenced in a study of cytomegalovirus exposure and HLA in healthy donors. Sequenced by immunoSEQ multiplex PCR; TCRdb stores in-frame clones only, minus some. The sample holds about 120,000 clones, roughly 87% seen once. Sequenced input: PBMCs. These receptors came from a woman aged 18 to 35 in good health and CMV-seronegative.

The genes are TRBV15 and TRBJ2-3; D is possibly TRBD2 (5 bases). Germline CDR1 LNHNV, CDR2 YYDKDF (reference sequence). Trimming took off 5 bases at V and 3 bases at J, with 12 bases between the two ends. The length of the CDR3 is 14 residues. The CDR3, as DNA: TGTGCCACCAGCCGCGGAGGATCGACAGATACGCAGTATTTT. This codes for CATSRGGSTDTQYF.

This clone has only one observation. The V and J genes are TRBV27 and TRBJ1-2, with 9 bases identical to TRBD1. This CDR3 region has 14 residues. Losses at the gene ends were 7 bases for V and 7 bases for J; bases not matched to a gene: 10. The V gene's germline CDR1 is MNHEY and CDR2 SMNVEV (reference sequence). Written as DNA, the CDR3 is TGTGCCAGCATGGCAGGGACAGGGATAGTTGGCTACACCTTC. The encoded protein is CASMAGTGIVGYTF.

The chain is built from TRBV5-6 and TRBJ1-3; no definite D call. V lost 2 bases and J lost 2, with 14 bases in between. This CDR3 spans 16 amino acids. Germline CDR1 is SGHDT and CDR2 is YYEEEE. The CDR3 loop reads CASSLETLTTGNTIYF. In nucleotides, the CDR3 is TGTGCCAGCAGCTTAGAAACCCTAACCACTGGAAACACCATATATTTT.

CDR3 in amino acids: CASSLRQVSYQPQHF. For the CDR3, the DNA is TGTGCCAGCAGCTTACGGCAGGTTTCATATCAGCCCCAGCATTTT. The chain is built from TRBV7-8 and TRBJ1-5; D gene ambiguous. The CDR3 contains 15 residues. Trimming took off 2 bases at V and 5 bases at J, with 13 bases between the two ends. Germline V CDR1 and CDR2: SGHVS, FQNEAQ.

The chain combines TRBV6-5 with TRBJ1-2; D uncertain. The CDR3 has 15 residues. The ends were cut back, 6 bases at V and 0 bases at J, with 14 bases in the middle. Germline V gives CDR1 MNHEY, CDR2 SVGAGI. The CDR3 nucleotides read TGTGCCAGCAGCCGTGGAAGCGGAGCTAACTATGGCTACACCTTC. This translates into CASSRGSGANYGYTF.

The chain couples TRBV19 to TRBJ2-5, with D maybe TRBD2 (5 bases). V gave up 3 bases and J gave up 1 base, with 12 bases separating them. The CDR3 covers 15 residues. Germline loops: CDR1 LNHDA, CDR2 SQIVND (reference sequence). CDR3 DNA sequence: TGTGCCAGTAGTATTAATGAGGGCGGCCAAGAGACCCAGTACTTC. Translating it yields CASSINEGGQETQYF.

V gene TRBV6-4 combines with J gene TRBJ1-1; no definite D call. Germline CDR1 and CDR2: MRHNA and SNTAGT. The germline V and J ends were trimmed by 3 bases and 2 bases, with 7 bases remaining between them. This CDR3 spans 13 amino acids. The CDR3, as DNA: TGTGCCAGCAGTGAGTCCAGAAACACTGAAGCTTTCTTT. Protein sequence: CASSESRNTEAFF.

As to this clone: Other DNA sequences in the same sample also yield this CDR3. The rearrangement joins TRBV27 to TRBJ1-6; 8 bases are a match to TRBD1. Germline-derived CDR1 and CDR2 are MNHEY and SMNVEV (reference sequence). Trimming cost V 4 bases and J 0 bases; bases outside gene matches: 2. The CDR3 has 16 residues. CDR3 residues: CASSSGGASYNSPLHF. As DNA, the CDR3 is TGTGCCAGCAGTTCAGGGGGCGCCTCCTATAATTCACCCCTCCACTTT.

This clone showed up just a few times. V usage is TRBV21-1 and J usage is TRBJ2-1; the D segment call TRBD2 is taken from the table without a DNA check. TRBV21-1 is shown as a pseudogene. There are 15 residues in the CDR3. CDR3 DNA: TGTGCCAGCACCCCGGACGGGAGCTCCTACAATGAGCAGTTCTTC. As protein: CASTPDGSSYNEQFF.

The CDR3 nucleotides are TGTGCCAGCAGTTCCCGGGGGGTAGGGAACACCGGGGAGCTGTTTTTT. Its protein product is CASSSRGVGNTGELFF. The chain employs TRBV27 and TRBJ2-2; 7 bases line up with TRBD2. After removal of 4 bases from V and 1 base from J, the junction contained 6 bases not matched to a gene. This CDR3 spans 16 amino acids. Germline V gene lookup returns CDR1 MNHEY and CDR2 SMNVEV (reference sequence).

V is TRBV7-9 and J is TRBJ1-3; tentative D call: TRBD1 (5 bases). Germline CDR1 SEHNR, CDR2 FQNEAQ (reference sequence). V lost 5 bases and J 0 bases, leaving 14 bases between the germline ends. The CDR3 is 16 amino acids. The CDR3 loop is CASSLKGASSGNTIYF. CDR3 DNA: TGTGCCAGCAGCCTCAAAGGGGCCTCCTCTGGAAACACCATATATTTT.

This sequence joins TRBV19 and TRBJ2-7; 9 bases line up with TRBD2. CDR1 LNHDA and CDR2 SQIVND come from the germline V gene (reference sequence). J gave up 4 bases and V 5 bases, and 6 bases lay outside the gene matches. CDR3 length equals 14 residues. The CDR3 loop is CASSETSGSYEQYF. In nucleotides, the CDR3 is TGTGCCAGTAGTGAGACTAGCGGAAGTTACGAGCAGTACTTC.

The chain couples TRBV5-1 to TRBJ1-4, with a tentative D call TRBD1 (6 bases). The CDR3 sequence is 14 residues long. Trimming pared 5 bases from V and 7 bases from J, leaving 15 bases between. Germline V gene lookup returns CDR1 SGHRS and CDR2 YFSETQ. DNA for the CDR3: TGCGCCAGCAGGCTACAGGGAGAAGGTGAAAAACTGTTTTTT. It is translated as CASRLQGEGEKLFF.